This T cell receptor beta chain was identified during a study of T cells in Graves' hyperthyroidism and ophthalmopathy. At the level of the study: Blood from the periphery was taken at initial diagnosis, before any treatment. Whole-study findings and limits: Among clonotypes expanded in thyroid above 0.001, most were also found in blood.

In its sample, this clonotype was seen many times. The target antigen is unknown. Amplification targeted TCR beta CDR3 regions from RNA transcripts. HTBI primers drove first-round RT-PCR of the TCR CDR3. MiXCR, run by TCRdb on the multiplex PCR reads, gives a single entry per CDR3 protein. Here the sample spans approximately 320,000 distinct CDR3 sequences, roughly 17% being singletons. The sequenced sample was blood. The clonotype originates from a man aged 30-40 years with Graves' hyperthyroidism.

The CDR3 here is CAWSVAGSSGEQYF. DNA for the CDR3: TGTGCCTGGAGTGTAGCGGGATCTTCCGGCGAGCAGTACTTC. V is TRBV30 and J is TRBJ2-7, with 7 bases aligning to TRBD2. Looked up from germline, CDR1 is GTSNPN and CDR2 is SVGIG (reference sequence). This CDR3 comprises 14 residues. Unmatched junction bases numbered 8, after V lost 0 bases and J lost 6 bases.